The 3 T cell receptor beta chains in this list originate from one sample, sequenced in a study of graft-versus-host responses after intestinal transplantation. Profiling relied on immunoSEQ multiplex PCR, and the TCRdb table lists in-frame clones only, not all of them. This sample has about 130,000 clones, with 80% to 95% found just once. The antigens for these receptors are not known. Sequences were derived from unstimulated CD4+ T cells sorted from spleen or lymph node cells, sampled before intestinal transplant. The receptors were gathered from a human donor who received an intestinal transplant.

This chain joins TRBV2 and TRBJ2-1; the match to TRBD1 covers 9 bases. Trimming at V came to 6 bases and at J to 5 bases, leaving 8 bases not matched to a gene. Germline V gene data show CDR1 as SNHLY and CDR2 as FYNNEI. The CDR3 spans 15 residues. CDR3 nucleotides: TGTGCCAGCAGCGCGGACAGGGGTGGACACAATGAGCAGTTCTTC. It specifies CASSADRGGHNEQFF.

This sequence joins TRBV19 and TRBJ2-2; 16 positions agree with TRBD2. Germline CDR1 reads LNHDA; CDR2 reads SQIVND (reference sequence). J lost 6 bases, V lost 5 bases, and 6 bases had no gene match. The CDR3 extends over 17 amino acids. The CDR3 sequence: CASSGGTSGRAPGELFF. CDR3 DNA: TGTGCCAGTAGTGGAGGGACTAGCGGGAGGGCCCCCGGGGAGCTGTTTTTT.

V usage is TRBV5-4 and J usage is TRBJ2-7; tentative D call: TRBD2 (6 bases). The V end lost 2 bases, the J end lost 5 bases, and 14 bases lay between the germline ends. The CDR3 totals 14 residues. Germline V gene data show CDR1 as SGHNT and CDR2 as YYREEE (reference sequence). The CDR3 nucleotides are TGTGCCAGCAGCTTCAAAGGACTACGTGACGAGCAGTACTTC. It is translated as CASSFKGLRDEQYF.